The T cell receptor beta chain under discussion was sequenced for a study of shared clonotypes between healthy human individuals. Study in general: Donor composition was a couple of women and a few men, aged 18 to 49.

Comments on this clone: Its antigen is not identified.

The assay was immunoSEQ multiplex PCR, and TCRdb's table has in-frame clones only and misses some. The sample yields about 1 million clones, around 76% seen once. Whole-study results and caveats: Naive CD4 clonotype sharing across four donors was 4% to 5%. In general, naive subsets displayed greater estimated richness than memory subsets did.

This TCR derives from a young man in good health. Sequenced input: memory CD4+ T cells sorted from blood. Subset: CD45RA-negative fraction.

The CDR3, as DNA: TGTGCCTGGGGCTTGGGACAGGGGCGGTATAATTCACCCCTCCACTTT. The encoded protein is CAWGLGQGRYNSPLHF. The chain joins TRBV30 to TRBJ1-6; 10 nucleotides align to TRBD1. The ends lost 5 bases at V and 4 bases at J; junction bases unmatched: 8. Germline lookup yields CDR1 GTSNPN and CDR2 SVGIG (reference sequence). The CDR3 sequence is 16 residues long.